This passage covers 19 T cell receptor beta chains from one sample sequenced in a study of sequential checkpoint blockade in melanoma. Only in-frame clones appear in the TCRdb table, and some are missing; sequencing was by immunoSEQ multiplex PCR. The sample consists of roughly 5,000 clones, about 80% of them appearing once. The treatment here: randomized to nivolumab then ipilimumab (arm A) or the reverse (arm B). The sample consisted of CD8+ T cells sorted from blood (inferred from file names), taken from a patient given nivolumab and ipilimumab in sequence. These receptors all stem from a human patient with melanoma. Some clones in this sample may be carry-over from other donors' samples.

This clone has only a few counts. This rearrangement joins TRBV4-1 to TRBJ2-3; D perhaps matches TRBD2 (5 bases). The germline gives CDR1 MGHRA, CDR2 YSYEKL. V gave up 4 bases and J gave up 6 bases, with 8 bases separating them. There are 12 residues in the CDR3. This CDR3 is CASSPSGDTQYF. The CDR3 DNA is TGCGCCAGCAGCCCGTCGGGGGATACGCAGTATTTT.

Here the CDR3 reads CASSEYTSGKPLHF. DNA of the CDR3: TGTGCCAGCAGTGAATATACGTCGGGGAAGCCCCTCCACTTT. V is TRBV25-1 and J is TRBJ1-6; no reliable D call. The germline gives CDR1 MGHDK, CDR2 SYGVNS. CDR3 length: 14 residues. Between the trimmed V and J ends, which lost 0 bases and 13 bases, there was a span of 13 bases.

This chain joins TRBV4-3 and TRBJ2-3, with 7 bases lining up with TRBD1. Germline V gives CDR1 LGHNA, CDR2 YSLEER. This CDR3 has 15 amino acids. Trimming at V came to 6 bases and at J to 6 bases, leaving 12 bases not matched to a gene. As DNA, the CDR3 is TGCGCCAGCAGGAACAGGGGAAGAGGGGCCGATACGCAGTATTTT. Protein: CASRNRGRGADTQYF.

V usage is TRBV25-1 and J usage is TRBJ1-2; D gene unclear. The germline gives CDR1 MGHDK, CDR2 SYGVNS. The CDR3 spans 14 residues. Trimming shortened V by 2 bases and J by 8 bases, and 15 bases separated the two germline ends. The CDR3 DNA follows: TGTGCCAGCAGTGAAACCGCTCGACCCAGGGGCTACACCTTC. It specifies CASSETARPRGYTF.

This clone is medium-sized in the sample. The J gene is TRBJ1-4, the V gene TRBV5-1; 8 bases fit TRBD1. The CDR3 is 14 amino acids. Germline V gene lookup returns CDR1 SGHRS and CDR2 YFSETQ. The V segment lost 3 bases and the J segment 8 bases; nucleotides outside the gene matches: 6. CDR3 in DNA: TGCGCCAGCAGCTCGGACAGGGAACGCGAAAAACTGTTTTTT. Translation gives CASSSDREREKLFF.

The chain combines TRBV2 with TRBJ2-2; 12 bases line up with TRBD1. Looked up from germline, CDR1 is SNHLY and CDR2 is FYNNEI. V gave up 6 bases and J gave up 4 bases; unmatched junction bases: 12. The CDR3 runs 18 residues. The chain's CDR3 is CASSGAGQGAVSTGELFF. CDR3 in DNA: TGTGCCAGCAGCGGAGCGGGACAGGGGGCAGTTAGCACCGGGGAGCTGTTTTTT.

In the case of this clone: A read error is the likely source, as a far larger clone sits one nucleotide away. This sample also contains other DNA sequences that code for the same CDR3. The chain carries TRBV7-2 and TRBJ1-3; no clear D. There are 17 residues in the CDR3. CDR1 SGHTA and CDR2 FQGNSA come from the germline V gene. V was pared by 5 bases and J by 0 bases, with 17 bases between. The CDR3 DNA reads TGTGCCAGCAGCCAAAGGGCAGGAGGCCGCTCTGGAAACACCATATATTTT. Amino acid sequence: CASSQRAGGRSGNTIYF.

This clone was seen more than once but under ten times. The CDR3 is CASSAGQGGNTIYF. For the CDR3, the DNA is TGTGCCAGCAGCGCCGGACAGGGAGGAAACACCATATATTTT. The V gene is TRBV7-9, the J gene TRBJ1-3, with 8 bases identical to TRBD1. This CDR3 has 14 amino acids. Per germline, CDR1 SEHNR and CDR2 FQNEAQ (reference sequence). V trimming: 5 bases; J trimming: 4 bases; junction bases outside the gene matches: 4.

In DNA, the CDR3 is TGTGCCAGCAGCCGAGGACAGGGTTATGCTATTCACAGAGATACGCAGTATTTT. Its translation is CASSRGQGYAIHRDTQYF. The rearrangement joins TRBV7-6 to TRBJ2-3; 8 nucleotides align to TRBD1. The germline gives CDR1 SGHVS, CDR2 FNYEAQ. The CDR3 totals 18 residues. V lost 5 bases to trimming and J lost 5 bases; unmatched junction nucleotides: 18.

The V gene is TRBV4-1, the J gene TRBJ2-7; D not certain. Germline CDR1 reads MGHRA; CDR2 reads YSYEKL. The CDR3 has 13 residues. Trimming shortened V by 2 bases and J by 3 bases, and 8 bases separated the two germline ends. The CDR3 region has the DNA TGCGCCAGCAGCCAATCTTTAGACTACGAGCAGTACTTC. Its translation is CASSQSLDYEQYF.

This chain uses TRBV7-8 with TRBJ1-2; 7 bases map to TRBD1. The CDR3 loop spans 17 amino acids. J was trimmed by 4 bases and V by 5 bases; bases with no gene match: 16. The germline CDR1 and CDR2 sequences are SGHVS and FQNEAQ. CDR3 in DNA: TGTGCCAGCAGCCAAGGCTCTAGGGGGCTTCGATCCTATGGCTACACCTTC. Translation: CASSQGSRGLRSYGYTF.

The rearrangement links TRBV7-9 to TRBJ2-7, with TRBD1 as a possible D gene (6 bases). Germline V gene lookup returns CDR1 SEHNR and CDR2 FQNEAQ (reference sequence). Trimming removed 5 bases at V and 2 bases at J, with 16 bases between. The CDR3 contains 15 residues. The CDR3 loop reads CASSPPSTGPYEQYF. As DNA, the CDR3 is TGTGCCAGCAGCCCACCATCCACAGGGCCCTACGAGCAGTACTTC.

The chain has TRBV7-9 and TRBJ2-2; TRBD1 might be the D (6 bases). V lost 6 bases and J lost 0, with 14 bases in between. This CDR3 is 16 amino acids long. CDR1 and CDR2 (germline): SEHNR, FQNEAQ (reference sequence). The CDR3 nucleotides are TGTGCCAGCAGTTCTACAGGGTACGCGAACACCGGGGAGCTGTTTTTT. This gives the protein CASSSTGYANTGELFF.

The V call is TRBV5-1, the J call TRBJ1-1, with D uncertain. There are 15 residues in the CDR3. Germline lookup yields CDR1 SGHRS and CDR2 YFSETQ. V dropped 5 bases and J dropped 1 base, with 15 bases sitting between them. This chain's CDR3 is CASSWTSGENTEAFF. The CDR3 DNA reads TGCGCCAGCAGTTGGACGTCCGGGGAGAACACTGAAGCTTTCTTT.

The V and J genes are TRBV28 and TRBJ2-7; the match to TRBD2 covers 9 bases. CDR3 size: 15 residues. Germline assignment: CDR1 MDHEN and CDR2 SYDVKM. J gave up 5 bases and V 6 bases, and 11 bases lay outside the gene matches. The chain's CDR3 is CASRRGVGTSNEQYF. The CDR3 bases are TGTGCCAGCAGACGCGGAGTCGGGACTAGCAACGAGCAGTACTTC.

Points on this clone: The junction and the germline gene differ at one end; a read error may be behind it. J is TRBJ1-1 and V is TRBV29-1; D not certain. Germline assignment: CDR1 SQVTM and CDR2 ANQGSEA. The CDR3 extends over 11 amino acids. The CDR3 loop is CSVNLNNEAFF. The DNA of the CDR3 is TGCAGCGTTAACCTCAACAATGAAGCTTTCTTT.

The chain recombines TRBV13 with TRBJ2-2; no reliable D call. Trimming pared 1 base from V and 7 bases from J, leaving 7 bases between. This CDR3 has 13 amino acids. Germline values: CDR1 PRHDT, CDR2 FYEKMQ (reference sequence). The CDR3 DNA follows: TGTGCCAGCAGCTTAGAACTGAGCGGGGAGCTGTTTTTT. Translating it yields CASSLELSGELFF. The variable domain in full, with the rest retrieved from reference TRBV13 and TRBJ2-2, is AAGVIQSPRHLIKEKRETATLKCYPIPRHDTVYWYQQGPGQDPQFLISFYEKMQSDKGSIPDRFSAQQFSDYHSELNMSSLELGDSALYFCASSLELSGELFFGEGSRLTVL.

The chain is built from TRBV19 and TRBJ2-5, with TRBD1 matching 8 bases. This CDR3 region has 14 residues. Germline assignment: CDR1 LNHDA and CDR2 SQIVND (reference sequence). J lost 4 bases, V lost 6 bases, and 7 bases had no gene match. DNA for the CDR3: TGTGCCAGTAGCAAAACAGGGACAGGAGAGACCCAGTACTTC. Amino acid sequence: CASSKTGTGETQYF.

The CDR3 region is CASRPWATNEKLFF. The CDR3 nucleotides are TGTGCCAGCAGACCTTGGGCGACTAATGAAAAACTGTTTTTT. The chain is built from TRBV6-5 and TRBJ1-4; the D is unclear. The length of the CDR3 is 14 residues. CDR1 and CDR2 (germline): MNHEY, SVGAGI. V shed 6 bases and J shed 2 bases, with 10 bases lying between them.